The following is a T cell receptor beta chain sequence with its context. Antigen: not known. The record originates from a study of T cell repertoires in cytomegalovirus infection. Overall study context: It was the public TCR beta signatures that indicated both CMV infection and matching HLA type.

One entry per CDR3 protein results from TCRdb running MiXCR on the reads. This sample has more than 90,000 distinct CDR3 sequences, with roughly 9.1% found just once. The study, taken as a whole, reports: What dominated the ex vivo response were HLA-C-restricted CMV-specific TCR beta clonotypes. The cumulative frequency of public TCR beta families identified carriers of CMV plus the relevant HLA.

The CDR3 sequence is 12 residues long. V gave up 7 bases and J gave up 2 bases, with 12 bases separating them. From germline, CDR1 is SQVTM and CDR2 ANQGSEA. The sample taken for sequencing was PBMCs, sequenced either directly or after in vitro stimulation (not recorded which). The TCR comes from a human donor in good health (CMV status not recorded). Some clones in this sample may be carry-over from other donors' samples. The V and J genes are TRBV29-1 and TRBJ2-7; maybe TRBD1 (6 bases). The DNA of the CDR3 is TGCAGCGGAAGGGACACTGCCTACGAGCAGTACTTC. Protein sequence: CSGRDTAYEQYF.